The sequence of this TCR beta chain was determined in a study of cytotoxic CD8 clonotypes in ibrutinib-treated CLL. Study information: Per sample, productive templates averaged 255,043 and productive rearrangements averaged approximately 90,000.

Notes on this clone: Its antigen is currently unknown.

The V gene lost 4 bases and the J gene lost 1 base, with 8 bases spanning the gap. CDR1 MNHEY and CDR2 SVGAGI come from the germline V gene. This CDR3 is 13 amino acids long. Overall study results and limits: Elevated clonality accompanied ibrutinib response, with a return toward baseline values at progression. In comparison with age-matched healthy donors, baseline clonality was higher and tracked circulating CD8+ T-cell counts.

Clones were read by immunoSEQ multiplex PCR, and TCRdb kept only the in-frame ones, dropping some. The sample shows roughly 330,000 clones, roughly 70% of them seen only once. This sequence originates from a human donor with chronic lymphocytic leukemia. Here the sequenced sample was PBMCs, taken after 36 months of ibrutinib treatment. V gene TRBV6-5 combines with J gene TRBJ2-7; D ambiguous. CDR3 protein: CASSLGDSYEQYF. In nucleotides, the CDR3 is TGTGCCAGCAGTTTGGGCGATTCCTACGAGCAGTACTTC.